A single sample is the source of the 11 T cell receptor beta chains below, sequenced in a study of blood T cells in healthy people across ages. It was with a sample-barcoded 5' primer and a J-beta primer mix that a second PCR of roughly 7 to 12 cycles was run. TCRdb used MiXCR to reprocess the 5' RACE reads, holding one entry per CDR3 protein. This table has 1.5 million to 2 million distinct CDR3 sequences, 28% appearing once. The specimen was blood. Source of these receptors: a woman aged 30 to 39 in good health.

J is TRBJ2-5 and V is TRBV7-9, with 8 bases matching TRBD2. The V gene's germline CDR1 is SEHNR and CDR2 FQNEAQ (reference sequence). V shed 6 bases, J shed 5 bases, and the junction held 17 bases outside the gene matches. This CDR3 spans 17 amino acids. The CDR3 bases are TGTGCCAGCAGTACCTACTTGGAGACTAGCGTTGACGAGACCCAGTACTTC. It encodes CASSTYLETSVDETQYF.

This clonotype came up a few times. V gene TRBV29-1 combines with J gene TRBJ1-5; TRBD1 is a possible D gene (5 bases). The CDR3 length is 14 residues. The germline V gene has CDR1 SQVTM and CDR2 ANQGSEA. V was cut by 6 bases and J by 3 bases, with 15 bases left in between. CDR3 DNA sequence: TGCAGCGTGGCCGGGACCAATCCCAATCAGCCCCAGCATTTT. Translating gives CSVAGTNPNQPQHF.

The V call is TRBV6-1, the J call TRBJ2-7, with D possibly being TRBD2 (5 bases). V was pared by 9 bases and J by 0 bases, with 15 bases between. There are 14 residues in the CDR3. Germline V lookup: CDR1 MNHNS, CDR2 SASEGT. The chain's CDR3 is CASRLLDFSYEQYF. CDR3 DNA: TGTGCCAGTAGACTACTCGACTTCTCCTACGAGCAGTACTTC.

The sample holds many counts of this clonotype. This chain joins TRBV6-2 or TRBV6-3 and TRBJ2-7; no definite D call. The V end lost 7 bases, the J end lost 2 bases, and 15 bases lay between the germline ends. Germline V gene lookup returns CDR1 MNHEY and CDR2 SVGEGT. This CDR3 is built from 14 residues. The CDR3 DNA sequence: TGTGCCAGCAACCGAGGTCTCCCCACCTACGAGCAGTACTTC. Its translation: CASNRGLPTYEQYF.

This clonotype was seen a few times. The chain carries TRBV7-9 and TRBJ2-4; D possibly corresponds to TRBD1 (6 bases). Germline V gives CDR1 SEHNR, CDR2 FQNEAQ (reference sequence). CDR3 length: 18 residues. The V gene lost 0 bases and the J gene lost 0 bases, with 15 bases spanning the gap. The CDR3 spells CASSLAPGHRTAKNIQYF. In DNA, the CDR3 is TGTGCCAGCAGCTTAGCACCGGGACATCGCACAGCCAAAAACATTCAGTACTTC. Combining the CDR3 with reference TRBV7-9 and TRBJ2-4 gives the whole variable domain DTGVSQNPRHKITKRGQNVTFRCDPISEHNRLYWYRQTLGQGPEFLTYFQNEAQLEKSRLLSDRFSAERPKGSFSTLEIQRTEQGDSAMYLCASSLAPGHRTAKNIQYFGAGTRLSVL.

The CDR3 here is CASSPTPWENTEAFF. CDR3 DNA: TGTGCCAGCAGTCCAACACCTTGGGAGAACACTGAAGCTTTCTTT. The chain joins TRBV9 to TRBJ1-1; unclear D gene. Germline V gene data show CDR1 as SGDLS and CDR2 as YYNGEE. This CDR3 has 15 amino acids. Trimming removed 5 bases at V and 1 base at J, with 15 bases between.

The rearrangement links TRBV6-6 to TRBJ2-1, with TRBD1 as a possible D gene (6 bases). Between the trimmed V and J ends, which lost 8 bases and 6 bases, there was a span of 14 bases. The CDR3 covers 13 residues. Germline V gene data show CDR1 as MNHNY and CDR2 as SVGAGI (reference sequence). This CDR3 reads CASWDIIFNEQFF. As DNA, the CDR3 is TGTGCCAGCTGGGACATTATTTTCAATGAGCAGTTCTTC.

In this sample, this clonotype turned up a few times. The CDR3 region has the DNA TGCGCCAGCAGCTTGACCGAGGGGACATCCTACGAGCAGTACTTC. Translation gives CASSLTEGTSYEQYF. The rearrangement joins TRBV5-1 to TRBJ2-7; D may be TRBD1 (6 bases). The germline V and J ends were trimmed by 1 base and 1 base, with 12 bases remaining between them. CDR3 length: 15 residues. Germline V gene data show CDR1 as SGHRS and CDR2 as YFSETQ.

CDR3 region: CASSWRGPLTYNEQFF. DNA of the CDR3: TGTGCCAGCAGCTGGCGGGGACCCTTAACCTACAATGAGCAGTTCTTC. The V and J genes are TRBV5-6 and TRBJ2-1; tentatively, D is TRBD2 (6 bases). The CDR3 totals 16 residues. Trimming stripped 3 bases from V and 2 bases from J, with 15 bases between. Per the germline V gene, CDR1 is SGHDT and CDR2 is YYEEEE.

This clonotype was observed a handful of times. The rearrangement uses TRBV24-1 and TRBJ2-2, with unresolved D. Per the germline V gene, CDR1 is KGHDR and CDR2 is SFDVKD. Trimming cost V 5 bases and J 7 bases, with 10 bases left between them. The CDR3 sequence is 13 residues long. The CDR3 region has the DNA TGTGCCACCAGTGCCCCCTTCGACGGGGAGCTGTTTTTT. Translating gives CATSAPFDGELFF.

The chain employs TRBV20-1 and TRBJ1-3; no definite D call. Germline CDR1 and CDR2: DFQATT and SNEGSKA (reference sequence). The CDR3 sequence is 13 residues long. Trimming shortened V by 3 bases and J by 0 bases, and 6 bases separated the two germline ends. CDR3 in amino acids: CSASGDSGNTIYF. In DNA, the CDR3 is TGCAGTGCTAGTGGTGACTCTGGAAACACCATATATTTT.